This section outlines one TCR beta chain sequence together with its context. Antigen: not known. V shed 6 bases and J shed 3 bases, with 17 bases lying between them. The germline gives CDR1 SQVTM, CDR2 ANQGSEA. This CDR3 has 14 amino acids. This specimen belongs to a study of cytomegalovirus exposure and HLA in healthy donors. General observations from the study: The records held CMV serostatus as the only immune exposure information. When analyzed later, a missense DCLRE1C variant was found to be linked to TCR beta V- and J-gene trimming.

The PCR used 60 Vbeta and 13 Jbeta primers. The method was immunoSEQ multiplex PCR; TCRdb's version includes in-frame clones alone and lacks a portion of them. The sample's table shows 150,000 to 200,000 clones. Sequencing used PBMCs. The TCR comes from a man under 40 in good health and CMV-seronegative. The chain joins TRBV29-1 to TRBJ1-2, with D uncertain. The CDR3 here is CSVRWAVLDYGYTF. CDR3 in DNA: TGCAGCGTCAGGTGGGCAGTATTGGACTATGGCTACACCTTC.